The T cell receptor beta chain described here comes from a study of beta chain features in type 1 diabetes. Germline lookup yields CDR1 MNHNY and CDR2 SVGAGI (reference sequence). Trimming took off 0 bases at V and 6 bases at J, with 11 bases between the two ends. This CDR3 contains 15 residues. Expressed TCRB transcripts were sequenced because the entire RNA isolate underwent reverse transcription. Clones were read by immunoSEQ multiplex PCR, and TCRdb kept only the in-frame ones, dropping some. The data show 900,000 or so clones, roughly a sixth seen once. The origin of this receptor is a woman under 30 in good health. Sequences were obtained from naive CD4+ T cells from blood. The V and J genes are TRBV6-6 and TRBJ2-2; weak D call: TRBD1 (5 bases). In nucleotides, the CDR3 is TGTGCCAGCAGTTACTCCCCGCAGGGCTCCGGGGAGCTGTTTTTT. Translating it yields CASSYSPQGSGELFF.